This entry is about one T cell receptor (beta chain). Antigen specificity is unknown. It was with 60 Vbeta and 13 Jbeta primers that the PCR ran. The protocol was immunoSEQ multiplex PCR, while the TCRdb copy is restricted to in-frame clones and leaves out a portion. The sample has about 160,000 clones; about 80% are singletons. This specimen belongs to a study of cytomegalovirus exposure and HLA in healthy donors. Broader study findings: Associated with HLA alleles at 0.05 false discovery rate in a later analysis were about 17,000 TCR beta sequences. Most TCR beta V segments were productive about 87% or about 30% of the time in an earlier analysis. Further analysis was carried out later, and it showed several of the most significant clusters appearing linked to common viral pathogens.

Trimming removed 6 bases at V and 2 bases at J, with 10 bases between. Germline CDR1 reads SGHAT; CDR2 reads FQNNGV. This CDR3 region has 13 residues. V usage is TRBV11-2 and J usage is TRBJ2-5, with D possibly TRBD1 on 6 matching bases. Sequencing was carried out using PBMCs. The sequence was obtained from a man aged 25 to 40 in good health and CMV-seropositive. The CDR3 protein is CASRRGIQETQYF. CDR3 nucleotide sequence: TGTGCCAGCAGGAGGGGGATACAAGAGACCCAGTACTTC.